One and the same sample provided the 29 T cell receptor beta chains below, sequenced in a study of human T cells and chemical hapten exposure. Documented time point: pre-sensitization, week 0. As for treatment: therapeutic diphenylcyclopropenone sensitization with weekly scalp DPC. TCRdb used MiXCR to reprocess the RACE reads, holding one entry per CDR3 protein. The sample lists about 380,000 distinct CDR3 sequences; approximately 5.1% were seen once. The sequenced sample was whole blood, obtained in connection with sensitization to the hapten diphenylcyclopropenone (DPC). The origin of the receptors is a woman aged 45-65 years with alopecia areata. Some clones in this sample may be carry-over from other donors' samples.

There are many counts of this clonotype. This rearrangement joins TRBV11-2 to TRBJ1-2; TRBD1 might be the D (5 bases). This CDR3 contains 14 residues. Trimming pared 1 base from V and 2 bases from J, leaving 8 bases between. From germline, CDR1 is SGHAT and CDR2 FQNNGV. The CDR3 DNA is TGTGCCAGCAGCTTAGCGGGGGACAACTATGGCTACACCTTC. Its translation: CASSLAGDNYGYTF.

The chain employs TRBV5-1 and TRBJ2-5, with D unresolved. Trimming left V 4 bases short and J 0 bases short, with 10 bases between. CDR3 length equals 14 residues. CDR1 and CDR2 from the germline V gene are SGHRS and YFSETQ. The CDR3 DNA reads TGCGCCAGCAGCCGTCGCATGGACCAAGAGACCCAGTACTTC. Its protein product is CASSRRMDQETQYF.

This clonotype was seen a handful of times. A much larger clone sits a single nucleotide away, making a read error possible. V gene TRBV2 combines with J gene TRBJ1-4, with 10 positions matching TRBD1. The CDR3 is 14 residues long. Germline-derived CDR1 and CDR2 are SNHLY and FYNNEI. The V segment lost 5 bases and the J segment 6 bases; nucleotides outside the gene matches: 3. The CDR3, as DNA: TGTGCCAGCAGTCCGGGACAGGGGTATGAAAAACTGTTTTTT. As protein: CASSPGQGYEKLFF. Looking up the rest from reference TRBV2 and TRBJ1-4 gives the full variable domain: EPEVTQTPSHQVTQMGQEVILRCVPISNHLYFYWYRQILGQKVEFLVSFYNNEISEKSEIFDDQFSVERPDGSNFTLKIRSTKLEDSAMYFCASSPGQGYEKLFFGSGTQLSVL.

CDR3 sequence: CASTQGRQPQHF. The CDR3 region has the DNA TGTGCCAGCACCCAGGGGAGGCAGCCCCAGCATTTT. The gene calls are TRBV12-3 or TRBV12-4 and TRBJ1-5; D is possibly TRBD1 (6 bases). The CDR3 has 12 amino acids. Trimming shortened V by 7 bases and J by 7 bases, and 11 bases separated the two germline ends.

The CDR3 coding sequence is TGTGCCAGCAGTTACTCTCGGAACCCGGTGGTCAACACTGAAGCTTTCTTT. It codes for CASSYSRNPVVNTEAFF. The chain joins TRBV6-5 to TRBJ1-1; the D is unclear. V lost 0 bases and J lost 2, with 16 bases in between. CDR1 MNHEY and CDR2 SVGAGI come from the germline V gene. The length of the CDR3 is 17 residues.

There are many counts of this clonotype. The rearrangement links TRBV7-2 to TRBJ2-1; 7 nucleotides agree with TRBD2. The CDR3 runs to 14 residues. Germline V gene lookup returns CDR1 SGHTA and CDR2 FQGNSA. J was trimmed by 5 bases and V by 1 base; bases with no gene match: 2. CDR3 nucleotide sequence: TGTGCCAGCAGCTTAGACGGGAGGAACAATGAGCAGTTCTTC. Protein product: CASSLDGRNNEQFF.

This clonotype was picked up many times. The V and J genes are TRBV20-1 and TRBJ2-4; 8 bases are shared with TRBD1. Per the germline V gene, CDR1 is DFQATT and CDR2 is SNEGSKA (reference sequence). This CDR3 comprises 14 residues. V was clipped by 5 bases and J by 3 bases; unmatched bases: 6. The CDR3 protein is CSAGQGLGKNIQYF. The DNA for the CDR3 is TGCAGTGCTGGACAGGGTTTAGGCAAAAACATTCAGTACTTC.

In this sample, this clonotype turned up many times. V gene TRBV6-2 or TRBV6-3 combines with J gene TRBJ2-7; 9 bases map to TRBD1. The ends lost 6 bases at V and 2 bases at J; junction bases unmatched: 5. The CDR3 sequence is 14 residues long. CDR1 is MNHEY and CDR2 is SVGEGT in the germline V gene. The CDR3 coding sequence is TGTGCCAGCAGCGTCGGACAGGGGCCCTACGAGCAGTACTTC. Translation gives CASSVGQGPYEQYF.

This clonotype was counted at least ten times. The DNA for the CDR3 is TGTGCCAGCAGTGAACCTGACCGGGCCCTCCACTTT. Amino acids: CASSEPDRALHF. The J gene is TRBJ1-6, the V gene TRBV6-1; no definite D call. The CDR3 has 12 amino acids. Trimming cost V 2 bases and J 14 bases, with 10 bases left between them. Germline V gene lookup returns CDR1 MNHNS and CDR2 SASEGT.

Regarding this clonotype: A single base separates this from a much larger clone, so it may be a read error. The chain recombines TRBV30 with TRBJ2-7; D is unclear. Germline values: CDR1 GTSNPN, CDR2 SVGIG (reference sequence). This CDR3 region has 13 residues. CDR3 loop: CAWSAKTLTEQHF. The CDR3 coding sequence is TGTGCCTGGAGTGCGAAGACATTAACCGAGCAGCACTTC.

This clonotype has ten or more counts. The chain couples TRBV28 to TRBJ1-2; no clear D gene. CDR3 length: 13 amino acids. Trimming took 8 bases from V and 4 from J, leaving 14 bases between them. Germline values: CDR1 MDHEN, CDR2 SYDVKM. The CDR3 reads CASSPSKSYGYTF. CDR3 DNA sequence: TGTGCCAGCTCACCCAGTAAAAGCTATGGCTACACCTTC.

The V gene is TRBV28, the J gene TRBJ2-7; perhaps TRBD2 as D (5 bases). In germline, CDR1 is MDHEN, CDR2 SYDVKM. The CDR3 contains 13 residues. The V end was cut by 8 bases, the J end by 5 bases, with 16 bases between. The CDR3 DNA follows: TGTGCCAGCCGGACTCCCTATTTCGACGAGCAGTACTTC. It encodes CASRTPYFDEQYF.

The rearrangement links TRBV21-1 to TRBJ1-2. TRBV21-1 is tagged as a pseudogene. The CDR3 totals 17 residues. This CDR3 is CASSPEGGVSVGYGYTF. DNA of the CDR3: TGTGCCAGCAGCCCCGAGGGCGGCGTCTCAGTGGGCTATGGCTACACCTTC.

The chain recombines TRBV12-3 or TRBV12-4 with TRBJ1-5; D gene unclear. The CDR3 spans 13 residues. V lost 6 bases, J lost 5 bases, and 11 bases lay in between. CDR3 sequence reads: CASSTLGHQPQHF. CDR3 sequence (DNA): TGTGCCAGCAGCACCCTAGGGCATCAGCCCCAGCATTTT.

The sample holds a few counts of this clonotype. The chain couples TRBV5-1 to TRBJ2-7, with 8 bases aligning to TRBD1. Germline V gene data show CDR1 as SGHRS and CDR2 as YFSETQ. This CDR3 has 17 amino acids. J was trimmed by 2 bases and V by 0 bases; bases with no gene match: 10. The CDR3 sequence is CASSLEWGRGRTYEQYF. CDR3 sequence (DNA): TGCGCCAGCAGCTTGGAATGGGGCAGGGGGCGGACCTACGAGCAGTACTTC.

This clonotype was observed many times. This chain joins TRBV7-2 and TRBJ2-1; 10 nucleotides line up with TRBD2. The CDR3 is 15 amino acids. CDR1 and CDR2 (germline): SGHTA, FQGNSA. The J segment lost 8 bases and the V segment lost 1 base, leaving 5 bases of the junction unmatched. CDR3 protein: CASSLDASGSDEQFF. The CDR3 DNA sequence: TGTGCCAGCAGCTTAGATGCTAGCGGGAGTGATGAGCAGTTCTTC.

The table lists this clonotype with many counts. The chain carries TRBV6-1 and TRBJ2-7; either TRBD1 or TRBD2 may supply D (5 bases each). V lost 6 bases and J 7 bases, leaving 16 bases between the germline ends. CDR3 length equals 13 residues. Germline-derived CDR1 and CDR2 are MNHNS and SASEGT. The CDR3 is CASRSRGREEQYF. CDR3 sequence (DNA): TGTGCCAGCAGGTCCCGGGGCCGGGAAGAGCAGTACTTC.

V and J are TRBV2 and TRBJ2-6, with 7 bases aligning to TRBD1. V lost 3 bases and J lost 0; bases outside the gene matches: 8. CDR3 length: 18 residues. The germline V gene has CDR1 SNHLY and CDR2 FYNNEI. DNA for the CDR3: TGTGCCAGCAGTGATTACGGGACAGCCAGCTCTGGGGCCAACGTCCTGACTTTC. It codes for CASSDYGTASSGANVLTF.

This clonotype was seen many times. V and J are TRBV7-2 and TRBJ2-1, with D possibly called TRBD1 or TRBD2 (5 bases each). Trimming took off 6 bases at V and 15 bases at J, with 15 bases between the two ends. The CDR3 totals 11 residues. Germline-derived CDR1 and CDR2 are SGHTA and FQGNSA. The CDR3 is CASSPNGAPFF. In DNA, the CDR3 is TGTGCCAGCAGTCCCAACGGGGCGCCGTTCTTC.

CDR3 bases: TGTGCCAGCAGACCCCATACGGGGGGTAACACCGGGGAGCTGTTTTTT. Amino acid sequence: CASRPHTGGNTGELFF. The chain employs TRBV11-2 and TRBJ2-2; 7 nucleotides match TRBD2. CDR1 is SGHAT and CDR2 is FQNNGV in the germline V gene. CDR3 size: 16 residues. Trimming removed 6 bases from V and 2 bases from J; junction bases left unmatched: 9. The full variable domain, completed using reference TRBV11-2 and TRBJ2-2, is EAGVAQSPRYKIIEKRQSVAFWCNPISGHATLYWYQQILGQGPKLLIQFQNNGVVDDSQLPKDRFSAERLKGVDSTLKIQPAKLEDSAVYLCASRPHTGGNTGELFFGEGSRLTVL.

This clonotype showed up just a few times. The chain recombines TRBV5-1 with TRBJ2-3; no clear D gene. The V end lost 0 bases, the J end lost 2 bases, and 10 bases lay between the germline ends. CDR1 and CDR2 from the germline V gene are SGHRS and YFSETQ. The CDR3 is made up of 15 amino acids. The CDR3 nucleotides are TGCGCCAGCAGCTTGGATGGCAGAGACACAGATACGCAGTATTTT. Amino acid sequence: CASSLDGRDTDTQYF.

The chain is built from TRBV6-2 or TRBV6-3 and TRBJ2-2, with D perhaps assigned TRBD1 or TRBD2 (5 bases each). Trimming took 7 bases from V and 6 from J, leaving 12 bases between them. Germline assignment: CDR1 MNHEY and CDR2 SVGEGT. The CDR3 sequence is 13 residues long. The CDR3 loop is CASNRDGPGELFF. The CDR3 nucleotides read TGTGCCAGCAACCGGGACGGCCCCGGGGAGCTGTTTTTT.

This clonotype showed up many times. This chain joins TRBV6-5 and TRBJ2-1; D is ambiguous. V lost 5 bases and J 7 bases, leaving 15 bases between the germline ends. The CDR3 totals 14 residues. Germline V CDR1 and CDR2: MNHEY, SVGAGI. CDR3: CASSTEWGWNEQFF. The CDR3 DNA reads as TGTGCCAGCAGTACGGAGTGGGGATGGAATGAGCAGTTCTTC.

This clonotype occurred a few times. The genes are TRBV2 and TRBJ2-7, with D tentatively TRBD1 (6 bases). Germline V lookup: CDR1 SNHLY, CDR2 FYNNEI. This CDR3 region has 14 residues. Trimming removed 2 bases at V and 5 bases at J, with 13 bases between. CDR3 coding DNA: TGTGCCAGCAGTGAACTACAGGGTCGGGACGAGCAGTACTTC. As protein: CASSELQGRDEQYF.

This clonotype was picked up a small number of times. The chain recombines TRBV6-1 with TRBJ2-5; D is undetermined. The ends were cut back, 6 bases at V and 4 bases at J, with 18 bases in the middle. This CDR3 contains 15 residues. The germline gives CDR1 MNHNS, CDR2 SASEGT. This chain's CDR3 is CASRFLSDWGETQYF. The CDR3 region has the DNA TGTGCCAGCAGGTTCCTCTCAGACTGGGGAGAGACCCAGTACTTC.

CDR3 sequence: CASSLGGAGLTEAFF. In DNA, the CDR3 is TGTGCCAGCAGCTTAGGAGGGGCAGGGTTAACTGAAGCTTTCTTT. The chain recombines TRBV7-2 with TRBJ1-1, with D perhaps matching TRBD1 (5 bases). The CDR3 is 15 amino acids. Trimming removed 1 base at V and 5 bases at J, with 14 bases between. Germline V CDR1 and CDR2: SGHTA, FQGNSA.

This clonotype was recorded at least ten times. The rearrangement joins TRBV2 to TRBJ2-3; 10 bases line up with TRBD2. The V segment lost 6 bases and the J segment 3 bases; nucleotides outside the gene matches: 6. This CDR3 contains 15 residues. The germline gives CDR1 SNHLY, CDR2 FYNNEI. The CDR3 sequence: CASSPTSGTTDTQYF. The CDR3 DNA is TGTGCCAGCAGCCCCACTAGCGGGACAACAGATACGCAGTATTTT.

This clonotype has ten or more counts. J is TRBJ2-2 and V is TRBV29-1; 9 positions match TRBD2. Germline trimming cut 4 bases from V and 6 bases from J; bases unmatched to any gene: 3. The CDR3 length is 13 residues. From germline, CDR1 is SQVTM and CDR2 ANQGSEA. The CDR3, as DNA: TGCAGCGTTGCTGAGCGGGAGGCCGGGGAGCTGTTTTTT. As protein: CSVAEREAGELFF.

The chain uses TRBV12-3 or TRBV12-4 and TRBJ2-3; 9 bases are shared with TRBD1. V was clipped by 5 bases and J by 2 bases; unmatched bases: 8. The CDR3 is made up of 16 amino acids. Here the CDR3 DNA reads TGTGCCAGCAGTCCTGGGACAGGGATAAACACAGATACGCAGTATTTT. It is translated as CASSPGTGINTDTQYF.